The text below deals with one T cell receptor (beta chain). This sample is drawn from a study of blood T cell repertoires in COVID-19. Sequencing used immunoSEQ multiplex PCR; TCRdb keeps in-frame clones, though not all of them. The sample holds over 200,000 clones; approximately 83% are singletons and the top ten take 2.5% to 3.5%. The sample was peripheral blood. This clonotype originated in a woman aged 25 to 39 who had recovered from COVID-19.

CDR3 nucleotide sequence: TGTGCCAGCAGTTACTCGCCCCTAAACAGCAACGAGCAGTACTTC. This codes for CASSYSPLNSNEQYF. This chain uses TRBV6-5 with TRBJ2-7; D unresolved. V was pared by 0 bases and J by 5 bases, with 14 bases between. The CDR3 runs to 15 residues. Germline assignment: CDR1 MNHEY and CDR2 SVGAGI.